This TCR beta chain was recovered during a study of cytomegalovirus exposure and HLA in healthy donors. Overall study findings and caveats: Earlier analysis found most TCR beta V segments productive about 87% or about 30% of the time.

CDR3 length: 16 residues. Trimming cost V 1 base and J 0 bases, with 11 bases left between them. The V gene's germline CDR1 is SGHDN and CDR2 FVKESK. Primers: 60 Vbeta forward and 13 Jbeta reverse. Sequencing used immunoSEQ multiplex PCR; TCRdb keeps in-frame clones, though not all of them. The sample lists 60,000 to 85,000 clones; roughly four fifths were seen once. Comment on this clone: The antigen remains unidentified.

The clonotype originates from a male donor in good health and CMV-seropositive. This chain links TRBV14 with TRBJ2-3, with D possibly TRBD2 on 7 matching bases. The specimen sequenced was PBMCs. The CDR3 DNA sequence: TGTGCCAGCAGCCAAGGTGGGGGGGCTAGCACAGATACGCAGTATTTT. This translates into CASSQGGGASTDTQYF.